A selection of T cell receptor beta chains follows, all from one sample in a study of blood T cell repertoires in COVID-19. Measured with immunoSEQ multiplex PCR; TCRdb has only the in-frame clones, and not every one. Of about 130,000 clones listed, around 85% are singletons. The specimen was peripheral blood. All receptors derive from an elderly woman with COVID-19, enrolled during active disease. CDR3s include the opening cysteine and the closing phenylalanine or tryptophan. A D gene is named only where the DNA matches it firmly.

TRBV28	TRBJ1-4	TRBD1	CASSTTGGGEKLFF
TRBV24-1	TRBJ2-5	TRBD2	CATSDWSSGSGETQYF
TRBV5-6	TRBJ2-7	.	CASSLHSRHTYEQYF
TRBV18	TRBJ1-1	.	CASSPTPHSTDTEAFF
TRBV9	TRBJ1-1	.	CASSRVSNTEAFF
TRBV16	TRBJ1-6	.	CASSQSGAGVGSPLHF
TRBV6-6	TRBJ1-5	.	CASSLTARGGSNQPQHF
TRBV19	TRBJ1-1	TRBD1	CASSRQGTLAFF
TRBV6-5	TRBJ1-5	TRBD1	CASRKGGVGNQPQHF
TRBV9	TRBJ2-3	TRBD2	CASSESGRGADTQYF
TRBV4-3	TRBJ1-6	.	CASSQDTLGGSPLHF
TRBV25-1	TRBJ1-3	.	CASSETLYGNTIYF
TRBV29-1	TRBJ2-7	TRBD1	CSAMRTGSYEQYF
TRBV18	TRBJ2-7	TRBD2	CASSPGTSGTYEQYF
TRBV7-2	TRBJ2-4	.	CASSLPRQFGAKNIQYF
TRBV6-2/TRBV6-3	TRBJ1-1	.	CASSYSTNTEAFF
TRBV3-1/TRBV3-2	TRBJ2-5	.	CASSQVPETQYF
TRBV15	TRBJ2-1	.	CATSRDRQRYNEQFF
TRBV6-5	TRBJ1-1	.	CASSLGGGKTEAFF
TRBV9	TRBJ2-3	.	CASSVRGTDTQYF
TRBV19	TRBJ2-7	TRBD1	CASSPRTGASYEQYF
TRBV9	TRBJ2-1	.	CASRRGEGLGEQFF
TRBV28	TRBJ2-1	TRBD2	CASSLVVSGPYNEQFF
TRBV4-3	TRBJ2-1	TRBD2	CASSQSGTSVSNEQFF
TRBV18	TRBJ2-3	TRBD2	CASSPGLAGGRDTQYF
TRBV6-5	TRBJ2-7	TRBD1	CASSSQQGLEQYF
TRBV19	TRBJ1-5	TRBD1	CASSGLGQGNQPQHF
TRBV20-1	TRBJ1-5	.	CSASAGGGNQPQHF
TRBV27	TRBJ1-6	.	CASGTLNSPLHF
TRBV3-1/TRBV3-2	TRBJ2-7	.	CASRPPGLKNEQYF
TRBV7-2	TRBJ2-7	TRBD2	CASSTGLAGLGYEQYF
TRBV2	TRBJ2-7	TRBD1	CASTRGAGGNYEQYF
TRBV4-3	TRBJ1-4	TRBD1	CASRDSTTNEKLFF
TRBV7-9	TRBJ1-5	TRBD1	CASSRTGGDQPQHF
TRBV5-1	TRBJ2-5	.	CASSFTGQETQYF
TRBV3-1/TRBV3-2	TRBJ2-7	.	CASTGFRGEQYF
TRBV4-1	TRBJ2-3	.	CASSQPDWGGTQYF
TRBV6-1	TRBJ1-2	TRBD1	CASSDRDRLYGYTF
TRBV5-1	TRBJ1-5	.	CASSLDEGERPQHF
TRBV5-4	TRBJ2-1	.	CASSLDHTGYNEQFF
TRBV4-1	TRBJ2-3	TRBD2	CASSQGLGADTQYF
TRBV4-2	TRBJ2-1	.	CASSQDASVNEQFF
TRBV7-9	TRBJ2-1	TRBD1	CASSLVSRGLDEQFF
TRBV5-5	TRBJ2-1	.	CASSFAGGGSVDEQFF
TRBV3-1/TRBV3-2	TRBJ1-5	.	CASSQQNSNQPQHF
TRBV5-8	TRBJ2-2	TRBD1	CASSLLGQGVAGELFF
TRBV6-6	TRBJ2-2	.	CASSFPGNSNTGELFF
TRBV7-8	TRBJ2-1	.	CASSLEGTYNEQFF
TRBV10-3	TRBJ2-7	TRBD1	CAISEYQGQGAFVYF
TRBV5-4	TRBJ2-1	TRBD1	CASSSLGGQGPHEQFF
TRBV6-5	TRBJ2-7	TRBD2	CASMSGTSMQYF
TRBV3-1/TRBV3-2	TRBJ2-1	TRBD2	CASSHRGSGSSRRYYNEQFF
TRBV6-2/TRBV6-3	TRBJ2-7	.	CASSYSWGHEQYF